This T cell receptor (beta chain) was retrieved from a study of regulatory and conventional T cells in RAG deficiency. Study observations and caveats: Patient subsets had shorter CDR3s; Omenn Treg-Tconv overlap exceeded 85%. Compared with controls, unique Treg TCR beta sequences dropped approximately 100-fold in Omenn syndrome and CID/AS.

Genomic DNA came from blood conventional CD4+ T cells gated CD25-low CD127-high. The assay was immunoSEQ multiplex PCR, and TCRdb's table has in-frame clones only and misses some. The sample carries about 29,000 clones, more than 90% recorded once. The CDR3 covers 16 residues. Unmatched junction bases numbered 11, after V lost 1 base and J lost 6 bases. Germline values: CDR1 SGHTA, CDR2 FQGNSA. Points on this clone: Its specificity is not known.

The same specimen was also included in a second study, on regulatory T cells. That paper states: The PCR used 52 TRBV and 13 TRBJ primers.

Sequenced input: CD25- CD4+ T cells sorted from blood. The chain joins TRBV7-2 to TRBJ2-7; TRBD1 matches at 8 bases. This receptor was taken from a human donor in good health. The CDR3 region is CASSLGVGQDIFEQYF. The DNA of the CDR3 is TGTGCCAGCAGCTTAGGGGTGGGACAGGACATATTCGAGCAGTACTTC.